Sequencing of this T cell receptor (beta chain) was carried out in a study of CD8 T cells in ankylosing spondylitis. Study observations and caveats: Significant enrichment of disease-linked clones was reportedly seen in matched ankylosing spondylitis synovial fluid. Disease-linked clones were CD8+ and relatively rare in peripheral blood.

This CDR3 region has 13 residues. Germline CDR1 reads SGHDN; CDR2 reads FVKESK. The V gene lost 8 bases and the J gene lost 2 bases, with 11 bases spanning the gap. This clonotype was seen many times. The antigen remains undetermined. TCRdb fed the 5' RACE reads into MiXCR, producing one record per CDR3 protein. The sample has 85,000 to 100,000 distinct CDR3 sequences; about 8.5% are singletons. The chain combines TRBV14 with TRBJ2-3; the D is unclear. Sequencing was carried out using blood, either unsorted or a sorted T cell fraction (not recorded which). The receptor comes from a male donor with ankylosing spondylitis or in good health (not recorded which). The CDR3 loop is CASGPLTTDTQYF. The CDR3 bases are TGTGCCAGCGGACCACTTACCACAGATACGCAGTATTTT.